This TCR beta chain was identified during a study of shared clonotypes between healthy human individuals. The overall study: The people who gave samples were a couple of women and a few men aged 18 to 49.

Each PCR replicate from the sorted subsets contained around 0.2 ug DNA, which is about 31,000 T cell genomes. Here immunoSEQ multiplex PCR was the method, and the copy in TCRdb shows in-frame clones only, minus some. The sample holds 2.5 million or so clones, approximately 90% seen once. As to this clone: Its antigen remains unidentified.

General study findings and limits: Relative to clonotypes present in all four donors, those not shared had lower generation probabilities. Memory subsets had estimated richness that was generally smaller than that of naive subsets.

The length of the CDR3 is 19 residues. The V gene lost 1 base and the J gene lost 4 bases, with 23 bases spanning the gap. CDR1 and CDR2 from the germline V gene are SGHTA and FQGNSA. The specimen was naive CD4+ T cells sorted from blood. The subset denotes: CD45RA+ positively selected. The chain is built from TRBV7-2 and TRBJ1-3, with D tentatively TRBD1 (6 bases). This receptor was taken from a man between 18 and 35 years old in good health. CDR3 DNA: TGTGCCAGCAGCTTAGGTCGCCCCCTTTGGGGGCTATCGGGAAACACCATATATTTT. Amino acids: CASSLGRPLWGLSGNTIYF.